This T cell receptor beta chain was identified in a study of identical twins. This clonotype has a handful of counts. Its antigen is undetermined. Trimming stripped 6 bases from V and 5 bases from J, with 10 bases between. Germline assignment: CDR1 SQVTM and CDR2 ANQGSEA. The CDR3 runs 11 residues. TCRdb used MiXCR to reprocess the 5' RACE reads, holding one entry per CDR3 protein. The sample lists about 530,000 distinct CDR3 sequences, around 20% occurring once. Whole-study results and caveats: The abundant beta clonotypes from cord blood had fewer insertions, and memory repertoires had none of this.

This sample also belongs to another study, concerning yellow fever vaccine responses in identical twins.

The chain combines TRBV29-1 with TRBJ2-5, with D possibly matching TRBD2 (6 bases). The sample consisted of CD4+ T cells sorted from blood. The receptor's source is a woman between 18 and 29 years old in good health. The CDR3 DNA sequence: TGCAGCGTCAACCGGGGGGAGACCCAGTACTTC. This sequence encodes CSVNRGETQYF.